The entry that follows covers one T cell receptor (beta chain) sequence. CDR1 and CDR2 from the germline V gene are SGHDT and YYEEEE. CDR3 length: 13 amino acids. Trimming cost V 0 bases and J 10 bases, with 8 bases left between them. Original processing notes: Amplification of reference gene primers provided the estimated nucleated cell counts. Generated by immunoSEQ multiplex PCR, the TCRdb table keeps only in-frame clones and is missing some. V and J calls and clone size follow that table, whereas D and trimming were derived from the DNA. The table includes tens of thousands of clones, around nine tenths detected once. The data derive from a study of blood T cell repertoires in COVID-19. Study-level information: COVID-19 samples from acute and convalescent phases originated in the United States, Italy and Spain. Nucleic acid was either cDNA or gDNA, and it came from T cells, B-cell-depleted T cells, or PBMCs.

The rearrangement links TRBV5-6 to TRBJ2-6, with no clear D. The sequenced sample was peripheral blood. The TCR originated in a human donor with active COVID-19. The donor label of this sample is uncertain. The CDR3 region has the DNA TGTGCCAGCAGCTTGGTGCAGGTAAACGTCCTGACTTTC. Its translation is CASSLVQVNVLTF. The complete variable domain, with remaining parts taken from reference TRBV5-6 and TRBJ2-6, reads DAGVTQSPTHLIKTRGQQVTLRCSPKSGHDTVSWYQQALGQGPQFIFQYYEEEERQRGNFPDRFSGHQFPNYSSELNVNALLLGDSALYLCASSLVQVNVLTFGAGSRLTVL.